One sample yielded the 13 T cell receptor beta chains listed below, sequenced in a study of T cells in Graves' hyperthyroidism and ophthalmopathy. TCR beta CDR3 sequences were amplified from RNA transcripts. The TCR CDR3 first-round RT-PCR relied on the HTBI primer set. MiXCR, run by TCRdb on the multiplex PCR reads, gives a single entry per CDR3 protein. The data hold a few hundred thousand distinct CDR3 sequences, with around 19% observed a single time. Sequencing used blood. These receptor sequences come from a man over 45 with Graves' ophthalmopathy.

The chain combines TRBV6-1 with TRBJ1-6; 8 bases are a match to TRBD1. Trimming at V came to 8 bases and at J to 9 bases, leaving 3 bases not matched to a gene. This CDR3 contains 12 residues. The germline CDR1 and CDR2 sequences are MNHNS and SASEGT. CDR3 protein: CASGQGSSPLHF. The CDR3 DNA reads TGTGCCAGCGGACAGGGATCTTCACCCCTCCACTTT.

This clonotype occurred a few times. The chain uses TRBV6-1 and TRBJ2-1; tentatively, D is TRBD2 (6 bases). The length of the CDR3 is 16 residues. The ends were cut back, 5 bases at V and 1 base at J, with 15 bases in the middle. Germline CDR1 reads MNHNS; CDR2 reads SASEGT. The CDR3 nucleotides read TGTGCCAGCAGTTTGGTTTTTCGGGAGTCCTACAATGAGCAGTTCTTC. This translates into CASSLVFRESYNEQFF.

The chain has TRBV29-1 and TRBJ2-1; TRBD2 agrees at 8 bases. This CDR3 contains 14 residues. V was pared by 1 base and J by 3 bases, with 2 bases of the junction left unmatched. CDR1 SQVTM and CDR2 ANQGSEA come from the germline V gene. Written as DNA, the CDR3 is TGCAGCGTTGAAGGAGCGGGGGACTACAATGAGCAGTTCTTC. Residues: CSVEGAGDYNEQFF.

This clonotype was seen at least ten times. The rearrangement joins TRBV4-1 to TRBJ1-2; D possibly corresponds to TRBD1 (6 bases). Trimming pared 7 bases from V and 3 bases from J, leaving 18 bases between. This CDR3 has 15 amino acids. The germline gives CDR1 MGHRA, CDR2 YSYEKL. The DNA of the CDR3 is TGCGCCAGCACCATGGGGGCGACTAATTACTATGGCTACACCTTC. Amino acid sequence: CASTMGATNYYGYTF.

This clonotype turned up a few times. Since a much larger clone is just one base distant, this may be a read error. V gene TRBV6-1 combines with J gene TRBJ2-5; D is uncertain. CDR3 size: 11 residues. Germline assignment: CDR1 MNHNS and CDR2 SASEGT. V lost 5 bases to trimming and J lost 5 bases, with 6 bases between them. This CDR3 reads CASSPMETQYF. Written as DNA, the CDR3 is TGTGCCAGCAGTCCCATGGAGACCCAGTACTTC.

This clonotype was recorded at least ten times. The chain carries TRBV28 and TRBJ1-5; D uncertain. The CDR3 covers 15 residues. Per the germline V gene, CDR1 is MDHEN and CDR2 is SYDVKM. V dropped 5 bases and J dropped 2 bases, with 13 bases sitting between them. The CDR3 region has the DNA TGTGCCAGCAGTCCACATACCGGGCGCAATCAGCCCCAGCATTTT. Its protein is CASSPHTGRNQPQHF.

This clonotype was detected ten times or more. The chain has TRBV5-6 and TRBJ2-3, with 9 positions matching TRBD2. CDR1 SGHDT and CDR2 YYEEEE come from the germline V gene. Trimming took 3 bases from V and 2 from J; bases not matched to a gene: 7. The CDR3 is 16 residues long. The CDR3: CASSWGLAGVTDTQYF. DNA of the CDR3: TGTGCCAGCAGCTGGGGATTAGCGGGAGTCACAGATACGCAGTATTTT.

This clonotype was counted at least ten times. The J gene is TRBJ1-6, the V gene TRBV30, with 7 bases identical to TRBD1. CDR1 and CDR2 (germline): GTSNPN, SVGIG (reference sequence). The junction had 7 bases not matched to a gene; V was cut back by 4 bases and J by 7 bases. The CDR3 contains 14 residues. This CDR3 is CAWTRRQGNSPLHF. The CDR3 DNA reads TGTGCCTGGACCCGGAGACAGGGAAATTCACCCCTCCACTTT.

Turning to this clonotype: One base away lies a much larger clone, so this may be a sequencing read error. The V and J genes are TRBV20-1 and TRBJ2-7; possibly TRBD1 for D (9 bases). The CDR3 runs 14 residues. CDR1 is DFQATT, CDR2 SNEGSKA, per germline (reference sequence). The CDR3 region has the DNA TGCAGTACTAGCGGACAGGGGTTATCCTACGAGCAGTACTTC. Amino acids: CSTSGQGLSYEQYF.

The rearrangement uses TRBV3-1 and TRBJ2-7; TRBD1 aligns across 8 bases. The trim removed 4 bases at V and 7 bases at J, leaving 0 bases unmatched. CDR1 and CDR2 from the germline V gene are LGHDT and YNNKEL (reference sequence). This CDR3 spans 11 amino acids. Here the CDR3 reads CASSRTGEQYF. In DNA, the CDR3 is TGTGCCAGCAGCCGGACAGGGGAGCAGTACTTC.

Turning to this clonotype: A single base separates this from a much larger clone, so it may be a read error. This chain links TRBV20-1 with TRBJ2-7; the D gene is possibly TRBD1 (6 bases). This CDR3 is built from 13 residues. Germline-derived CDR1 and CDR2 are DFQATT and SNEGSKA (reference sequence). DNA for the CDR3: TGCAGTGCTAGTGACAGGAACTCCTACGAGCGGTACTTC. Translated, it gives CSASDRNSYERYF.

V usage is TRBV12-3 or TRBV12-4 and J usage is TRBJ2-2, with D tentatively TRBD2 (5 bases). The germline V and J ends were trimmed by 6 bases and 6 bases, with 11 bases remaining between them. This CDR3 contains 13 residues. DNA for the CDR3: TGTGCCAGCAGCCAGGACTGGCCCGGGGAGCTGTTTTTT. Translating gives CASSQDWPGELFF.

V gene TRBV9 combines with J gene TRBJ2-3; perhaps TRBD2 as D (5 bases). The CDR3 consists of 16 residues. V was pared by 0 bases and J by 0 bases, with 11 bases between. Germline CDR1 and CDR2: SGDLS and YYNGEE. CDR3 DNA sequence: TGTGCCAGCAGCGTAGCCGGGAAACTCAGCACAGATACGCAGTATTTT. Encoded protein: CASSVAGKLSTDTQYF.